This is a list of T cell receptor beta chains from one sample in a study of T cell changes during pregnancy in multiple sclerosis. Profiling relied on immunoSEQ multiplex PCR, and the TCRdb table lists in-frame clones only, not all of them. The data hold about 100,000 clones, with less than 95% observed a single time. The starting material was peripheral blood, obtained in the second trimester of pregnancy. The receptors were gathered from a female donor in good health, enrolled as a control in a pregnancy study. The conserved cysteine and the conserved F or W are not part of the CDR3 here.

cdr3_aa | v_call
ASSLDRVNYGYT | TRBV5-1
ASSRGQGPDNEQF | TRBV18
ASSSDGGGQPQH | TRBV7-2
ASMSGADSYEQY | TRBV2
ATGRTEAAGELF | TRBV10-3
ASSLQGARNQPQH | TRBV19
SAVGGPGQPQH | TRBV29-1
SVEVAGGYEQY | TRBV29-1
ASRDRLAGNTIY | TRBV19
ASGQGRGYT | TRBV2
ASRTDRVGAQY | TRBV19
ASSAFSGRNRNEQF | TRBV9
ASSFGFGPKGVNYGYT | TRBV12-1
ASSSPPGATEAF | TRBV5-5
ASSGSKTTNEKLF | TRBV19
ASRTGLASTDTQY | TRBV19
ASSATGGGNQPQH | TRBV19
ASSLGVGGEQY | TRBV5-1
ASSLGQGIREQY | TRBV28
ASSLGGQGLYEQY | TRBV4-1
ASSFGGFNTEAF | TRBV27
ATSGVYNQPQH | TRBV6-6
ASSLANQGIGNTIY | TRBV5-1
AGWEQYQETQY | TRBV7-9
ASKTSSLTGGTGELF | TRBV6-4
ASSVDTVGTYEQY | TRBV6-1
ASSREGTSGKEQY | TRBV5-1
SALKTGDSTYGYT | TRBV29-1
ASSHQGRNTEAF | TRBV16
ASRYPTGTGELF | TRBV6-5
ASSLVGRGRNYGYT | TRBV7-9
ASSRQGVRDSPLH | TRBV7-9